The 10 T cell receptor beta chains in this list originate from one sample, sequenced in a study of CD8 T cells in Susac syndrome. Reverse transcription of about 0.5 to 1 ug RNA was performed with random hexamers. TCRdb recomputed calls from the immunoSEQ multiplex PCR reads with MiXCR, one row per CDR3 protein. The sample yields 150,000 to 200,000 distinct CDR3 sequences, roughly 93% seen once. The source material was CD4+ T cells from PBMCs. The source of these receptors is a human donor in good health.

The chain joins TRBV12-3 or TRBV12-4 to TRBJ1-2; 9 positions match TRBD1. The CDR3 totals 14 residues. The junction had 7 bases not matched to a gene; V was cut back by 6 bases and J by 5 bases. The CDR3 DNA reads TGTGCCAGCAGCTTCCCGGGACAGGGTTATGGCTACACCTTC. Amino acid sequence: CASSFPGQGYGYTF.

This rearrangement joins TRBV7-9 to TRBJ1-5; the match to TRBD1 covers 7 bases. Germline loops: CDR1 SEHNR, CDR2 FQNEAQ (reference sequence). This CDR3 contains 14 residues. The V and J ends lost 5 bases and 6 bases, in that order; junction bases with no gene match: 7. CDR3 protein: CASSRGGGSQPQHF. In nucleotides, the CDR3 is TGTGCCAGCAGCCGAGGGGGCGGGAGTCAGCCCCAGCATTTT.

The V and J genes are TRBV11-1 and TRBJ2-2; possibly TRBD1 or TRBD2 for D (5 bases each). This CDR3 has 15 amino acids. The V gene lost 3 bases and the J gene lost 6 bases, with 14 bases spanning the gap. Germline loops: CDR1 SGHAT, CDR2 FQDESV (reference sequence). CDR3 bases: TGTGCCAGCAGCTTCCCGGGACGCGCGGCCGGGGAGCTGTTTTTT. Its translation is CASSFPGRAAGELFF.

V is TRBV29-1 and J is TRBJ2-4; a possible D gene is TRBD2 (6 bases). Trimming cost V 0 bases and J 0 bases, with 12 bases left between them. This CDR3 region has 16 residues. Germline lookup yields CDR1 SQVTM and CDR2 ANQGSEA. The CDR3 loop reads CSVEELRGLAKNIQYF. The CDR3 DNA sequence: TGCAGCGTTGAAGAACTCCGGGGACTAGCCAAAAACATTCAGTACTTC. The complete variable domain, with remaining parts taken from reference TRBV29-1 and TRBJ2-4, reads SAVISQKPSRDICQRGTSLTIQCQVDSQVTMMFWYRQQPGQSLTLIATANQGSEATYESGFVIDKFPISRPNLTFSTLTVSNMSPEDSSIYLCSVEELRGLAKNIQYFGAGTRLSVL.

The rearrangement uses TRBV6-1 and TRBJ2-3; tentative D call: TRBD2 (5 bases). V was cut by 5 bases and J by 10 bases, with 13 bases left in between. The CDR3 is 12 residues long. CDR1 and CDR2 (germline): MNHNS, SASEGT. This CDR3 is CASSSGLVAQYF. CDR3 in DNA: TGTGCCAGCAGTTCAGGACTGGTCGCGCAGTATTTT.

The rearrangement joins TRBV29-1 to TRBJ2-1, with D possibly TRBD2 on 5 matching bases. The germline CDR1 and CDR2 sequences are SQVTM and ANQGSEA. The V gene lost 6 bases and the J gene lost 12 bases, with 21 bases spanning the gap. The CDR3 spans 13 residues. The CDR3 DNA is TGCAGCGTCCCGAAGAGGGCAGGTTGGTCGCAGTTCTTC. This sequence encodes CSVPKRAGWSQFF.

This chain connects TRBV25-1 to TRBJ1-1; 7 bases match TRBD1. The trim removed 4 bases at V and 5 bases at J, leaving 7 bases unmatched. The V gene's germline CDR1 is MGHDK and CDR2 SYGVNS. CDR3 size: 14 residues. The CDR3 coding sequence is TGTGCCAGCAGTGCAACAGGGGTCTGGACTGAAGCTTTCTTT. It encodes CASSATGVWTEAFF.

This chain links TRBV21-1 with TRBJ1-2. TRBV21-1 has pseudogene status. CDR3 length equals 9 residues. The CDR3 DNA is TGTGCCAGCCTAACGGGCTACACCTTC. It codes for CASLTGYTF.

V is TRBV6-5 and J is TRBJ1-2; 7 nucleotides match TRBD1. V lost 0 bases and J lost 6; bases outside the gene matches: 4. CDR3 length: 14 residues. Looked up from germline, CDR1 is MNHEY and CDR2 is SVGAGI. This chain's CDR3 is CASSYSKRGHGYTF. The CDR3 nucleotides are TGTGCCAGCAGTTACTCGAAAAGGGGGCATGGCTACACCTTC.

This clonotype has a single count. This chain connects TRBV5-1 to TRBJ2-7; maybe TRBD1 (6 bases). V lost 5 bases and J lost 0, with 15 bases in between. The CDR3 is made up of 15 amino acids. Germline CDR1 reads SGHRS; CDR2 reads YFSETQ. In DNA form, the CDR3 reads TGCGCCAGCAGTCTGACGGGACAAAGCTCCTACGAGCAGTACTTC. It specifies CASSLTGQSSYEQYF.